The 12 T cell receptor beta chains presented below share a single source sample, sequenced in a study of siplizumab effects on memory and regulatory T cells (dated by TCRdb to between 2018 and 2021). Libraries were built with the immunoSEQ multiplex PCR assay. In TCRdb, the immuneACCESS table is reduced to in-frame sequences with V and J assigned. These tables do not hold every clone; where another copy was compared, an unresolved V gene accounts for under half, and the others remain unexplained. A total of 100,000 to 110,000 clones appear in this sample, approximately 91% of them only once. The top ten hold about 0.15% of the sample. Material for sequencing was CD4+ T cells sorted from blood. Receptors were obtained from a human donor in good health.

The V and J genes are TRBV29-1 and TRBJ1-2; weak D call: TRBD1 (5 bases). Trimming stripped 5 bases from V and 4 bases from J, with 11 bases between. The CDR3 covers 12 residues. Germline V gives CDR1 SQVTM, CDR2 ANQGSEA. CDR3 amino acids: CSVSGGGYGYTF. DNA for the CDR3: TGCAGCGTTTCAGGCGGGGGCTATGGCTACACCTTC.

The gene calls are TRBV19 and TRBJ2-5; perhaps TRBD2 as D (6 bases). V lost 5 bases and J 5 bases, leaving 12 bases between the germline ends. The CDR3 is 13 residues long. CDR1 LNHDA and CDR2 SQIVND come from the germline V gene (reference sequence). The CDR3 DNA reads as TGTGCCAGTAGTGCCTATCGGGGGGAGACCCAGTACTTC. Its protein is CASSAYRGETQYF.

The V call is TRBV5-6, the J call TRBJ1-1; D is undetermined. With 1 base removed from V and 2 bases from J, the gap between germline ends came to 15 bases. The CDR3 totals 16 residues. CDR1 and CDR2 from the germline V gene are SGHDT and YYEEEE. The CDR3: CASSLFGQIRNTEAFF. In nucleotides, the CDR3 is TGTGCCAGCAGCTTGTTTGGGCAAATTAGAAACACTGAAGCTTTCTTT.

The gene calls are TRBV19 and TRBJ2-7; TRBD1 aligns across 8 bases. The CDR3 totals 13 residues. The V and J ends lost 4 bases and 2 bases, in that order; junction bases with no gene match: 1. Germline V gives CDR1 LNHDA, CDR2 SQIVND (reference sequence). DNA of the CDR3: TGTGCCAGTAGTAGGACAGGGACCTACGAGCAGTACTTC. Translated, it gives CASSRTGTYEQYF.

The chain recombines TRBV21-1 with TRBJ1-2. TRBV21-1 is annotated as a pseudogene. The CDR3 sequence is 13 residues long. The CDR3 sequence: CASSCGEDRGYTF. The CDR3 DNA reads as TGTGCCAGCAGCTGTGGGGAGGACCGCGGCTACACCTTC.

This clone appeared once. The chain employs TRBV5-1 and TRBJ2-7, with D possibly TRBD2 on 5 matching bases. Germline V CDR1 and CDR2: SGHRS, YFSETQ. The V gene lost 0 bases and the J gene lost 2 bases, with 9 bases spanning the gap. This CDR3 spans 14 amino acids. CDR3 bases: TGCGCCAGCAGCTTGGCCCACGGGACCTACGAGCAGTACTTC. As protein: CASSLAHGTYEQYF.

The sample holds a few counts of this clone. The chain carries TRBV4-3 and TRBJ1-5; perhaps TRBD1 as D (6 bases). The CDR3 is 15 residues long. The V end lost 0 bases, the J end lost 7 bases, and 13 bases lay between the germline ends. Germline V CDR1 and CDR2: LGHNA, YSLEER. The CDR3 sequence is CASSQDGTNIQPQHF. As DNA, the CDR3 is TGCGCCAGCAGCCAAGACGGGACAAATATCCAGCCCCAGCATTTT.

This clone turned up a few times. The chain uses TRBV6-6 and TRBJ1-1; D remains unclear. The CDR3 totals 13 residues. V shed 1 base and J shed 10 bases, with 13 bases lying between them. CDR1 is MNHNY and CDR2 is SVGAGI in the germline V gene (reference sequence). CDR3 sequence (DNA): TGTGCCAGCAGTTACTTTTCGTCCCCTCTAGCTTTCTTT. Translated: CASSYFSSPLAFF.

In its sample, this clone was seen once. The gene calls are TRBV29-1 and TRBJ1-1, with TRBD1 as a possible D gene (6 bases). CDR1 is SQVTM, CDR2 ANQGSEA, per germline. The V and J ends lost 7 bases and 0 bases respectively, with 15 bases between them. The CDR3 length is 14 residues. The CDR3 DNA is TGCAGCGCCGCCCGGGGGGCCATGAACACTGAAGCTTTCTTT. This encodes CSAARGAMNTEAFF. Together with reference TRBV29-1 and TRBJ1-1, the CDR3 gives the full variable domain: SAVISQKPSRDICQRGTSLTIQCQVDSQVTMMFWYRQQPGQSLTLIATANQGSEATYESGFVIDKFPISRPNLTFSTLTVSNMSPEDSSIYLCSAARGAMNTEAFFGQGTRLTVV.

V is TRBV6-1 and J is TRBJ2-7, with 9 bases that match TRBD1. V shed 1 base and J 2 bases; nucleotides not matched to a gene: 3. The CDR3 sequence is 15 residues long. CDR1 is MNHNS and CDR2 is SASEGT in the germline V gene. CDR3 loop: CASSEGTGAAYEQYF. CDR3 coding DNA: TGTGCCAGCAGTGAAGGGACAGGGGCGGCCTACGAGCAGTACTTC.

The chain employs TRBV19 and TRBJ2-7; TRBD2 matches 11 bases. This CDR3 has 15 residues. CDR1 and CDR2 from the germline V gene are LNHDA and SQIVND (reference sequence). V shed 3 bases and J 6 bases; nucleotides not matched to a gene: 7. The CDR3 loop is CASSIKTSGAFEQYF. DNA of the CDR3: TGTGCCAGTAGTATTAAGACTAGCGGGGCCTTCGAGCAGTACTTC.

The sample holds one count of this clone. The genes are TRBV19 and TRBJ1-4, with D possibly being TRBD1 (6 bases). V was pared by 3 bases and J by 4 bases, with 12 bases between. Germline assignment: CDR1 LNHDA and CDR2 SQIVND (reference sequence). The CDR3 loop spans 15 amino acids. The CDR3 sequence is CASSMGGSFNEKLFF. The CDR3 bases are TGTGCCAGTAGTATGGGGGGCAGTTTTAATGAAAAACTGTTTTTT.